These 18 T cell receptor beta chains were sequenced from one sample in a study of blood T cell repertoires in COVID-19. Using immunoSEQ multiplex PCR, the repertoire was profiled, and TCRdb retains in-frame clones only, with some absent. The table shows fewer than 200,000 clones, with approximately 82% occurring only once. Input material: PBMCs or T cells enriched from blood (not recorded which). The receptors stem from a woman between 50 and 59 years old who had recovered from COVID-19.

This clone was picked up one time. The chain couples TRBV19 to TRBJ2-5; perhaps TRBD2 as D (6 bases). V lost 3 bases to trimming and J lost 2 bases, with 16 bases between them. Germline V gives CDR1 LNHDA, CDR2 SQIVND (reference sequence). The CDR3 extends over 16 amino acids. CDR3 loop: CASSIGSGFLQETQYF. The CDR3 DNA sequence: TGTGCCAGTAGTATCGGAAGCGGGTTCCTGCAAGAGACCCAGTACTTC.

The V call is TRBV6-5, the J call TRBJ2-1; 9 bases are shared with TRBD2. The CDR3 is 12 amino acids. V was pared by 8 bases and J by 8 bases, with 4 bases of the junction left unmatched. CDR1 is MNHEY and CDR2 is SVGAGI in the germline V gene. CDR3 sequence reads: CASSLAGDEQFF. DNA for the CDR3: TGTGCCAGCTCTTTAGCGGGAGATGAGCAGTTCTTC.

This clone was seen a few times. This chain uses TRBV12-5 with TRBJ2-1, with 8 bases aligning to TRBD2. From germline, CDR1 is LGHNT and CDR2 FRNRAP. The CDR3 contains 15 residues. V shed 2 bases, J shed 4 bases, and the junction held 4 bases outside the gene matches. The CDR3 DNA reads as TGTGCTAGTGGTTTGTATAGCGGGGTTTACAATGAGCAGTTCTTC. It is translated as CASGLYSGVYNEQFF.

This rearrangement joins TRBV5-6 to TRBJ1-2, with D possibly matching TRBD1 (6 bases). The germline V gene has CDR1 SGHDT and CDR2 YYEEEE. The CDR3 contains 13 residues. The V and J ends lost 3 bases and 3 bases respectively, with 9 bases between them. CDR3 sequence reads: CASSSRTDYGYTF. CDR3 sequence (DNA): TGTGCCAGCAGCTCTCGGACAGACTATGGCTACACCTTC.

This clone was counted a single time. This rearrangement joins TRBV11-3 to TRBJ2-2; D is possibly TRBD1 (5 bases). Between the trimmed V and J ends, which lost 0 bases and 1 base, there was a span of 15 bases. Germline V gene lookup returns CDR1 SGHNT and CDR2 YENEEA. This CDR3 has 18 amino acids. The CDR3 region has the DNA TGTGCCAGCAGCTTAGATCAGCAGGGTAGTGGGAACACCGGGGAGCTGTTTTTT. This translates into CASSLDQQGSGNTGELFF. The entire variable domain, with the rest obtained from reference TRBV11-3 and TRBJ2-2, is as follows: EAGVVQSPRYKIIEKKQPVAFWCNPISGHNTLYWYLQNLGQGPELLIRYENEEAVDDSQLPKDRFSAERLKGVDSTLKIQPAELGDSAVYLCASSLDQQGSGNTGELFFGEGSRLTVL.

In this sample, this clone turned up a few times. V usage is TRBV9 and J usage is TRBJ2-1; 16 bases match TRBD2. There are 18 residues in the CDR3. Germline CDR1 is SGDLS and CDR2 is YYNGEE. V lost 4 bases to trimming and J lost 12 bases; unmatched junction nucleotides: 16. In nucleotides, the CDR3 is TGTGCCAGCAGCCCAGGCACGTGGGGGACTAGCGGGAGGGAGGTGCAGTTCTTC. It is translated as CASSPGTWGTSGREVQFF.

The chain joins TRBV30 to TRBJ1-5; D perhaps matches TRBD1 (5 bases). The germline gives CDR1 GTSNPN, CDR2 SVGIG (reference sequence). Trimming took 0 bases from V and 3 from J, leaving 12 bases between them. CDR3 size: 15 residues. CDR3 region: CAWSVRGLFNQPQHF. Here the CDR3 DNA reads TGTGCCTGGAGTGTACGGGGACTTTTCAATCAGCCCCAGCATTTT.

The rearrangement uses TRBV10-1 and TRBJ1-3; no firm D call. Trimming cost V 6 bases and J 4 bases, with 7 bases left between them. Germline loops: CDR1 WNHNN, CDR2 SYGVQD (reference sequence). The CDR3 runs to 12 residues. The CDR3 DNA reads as TGCGCCAGCAGCGTAAGCGGAAACACCATATATTTT. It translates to CASSVSGNTIYF.

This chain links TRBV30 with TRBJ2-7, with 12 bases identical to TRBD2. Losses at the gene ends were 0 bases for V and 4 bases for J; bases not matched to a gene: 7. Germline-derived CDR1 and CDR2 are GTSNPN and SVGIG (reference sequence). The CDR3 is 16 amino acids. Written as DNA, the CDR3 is TGTGCCTGGAGTGTGGCTAGCGGGAGGGCCCTATACGAGCAGTACTTC. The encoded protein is CAWSVASGRALYEQYF.

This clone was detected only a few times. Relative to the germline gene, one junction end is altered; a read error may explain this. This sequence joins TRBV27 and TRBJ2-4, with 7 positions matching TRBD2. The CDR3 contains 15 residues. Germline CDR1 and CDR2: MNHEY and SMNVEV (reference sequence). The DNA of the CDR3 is TGTGCCAGCAGTGACGGGGGGTGGTCCAATAACATTCAGTACTTC. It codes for CASSDGGWSNNIQYF.

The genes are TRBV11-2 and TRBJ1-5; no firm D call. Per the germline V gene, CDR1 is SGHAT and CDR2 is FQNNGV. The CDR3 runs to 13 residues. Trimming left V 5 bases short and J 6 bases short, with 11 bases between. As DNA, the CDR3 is TGTGCCAGCAGCCCCGACAACGCTCAGCCCCAGCATTTT. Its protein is CASSPDNAQPQHF.

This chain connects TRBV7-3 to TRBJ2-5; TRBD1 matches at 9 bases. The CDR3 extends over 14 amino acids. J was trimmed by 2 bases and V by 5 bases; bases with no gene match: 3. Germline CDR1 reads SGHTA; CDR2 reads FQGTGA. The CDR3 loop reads CASSRDRDQETQYF. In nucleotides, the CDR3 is TGTGCCAGCAGCCGGGACAGGGATCAAGAGACCCAGTACTTC. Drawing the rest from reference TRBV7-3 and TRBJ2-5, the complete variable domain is GAGVSQTPSNKVTEKGKYVELRCDPISGHTALYWYRQSLGQGPEFLIYFQGTGAADDSGLPNDRFFAVRPEGSVSTLKIQRTERGDSAVYLCASSRDRDQETQYFGPGTRLLVL.

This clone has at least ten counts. The CDR3 loop is CASRKGARYEQYF. The CDR3 nucleotides read TGTGCCAGCCGAAAGGGGGCTAGGTACGAGCAGTACTTC. The V and J genes are TRBV2 and TRBJ2-7; 7 bases match TRBD1. The germline V gene has CDR1 SNHLY and CDR2 FYNNEI. Trimming cost V 8 bases and J 4 bases; bases outside gene matches: 8. The CDR3 covers 13 residues.

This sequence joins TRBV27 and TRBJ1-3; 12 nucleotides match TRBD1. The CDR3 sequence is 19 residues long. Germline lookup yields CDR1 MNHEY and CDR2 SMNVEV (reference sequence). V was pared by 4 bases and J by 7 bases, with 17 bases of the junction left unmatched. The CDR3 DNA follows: TGTGCCAGCAGTTCCCTTTTGGGGACAGGGGGCGATGGACAGAACACCATATATTTT. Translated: CASSSLLGTGGDGQNTIYF.

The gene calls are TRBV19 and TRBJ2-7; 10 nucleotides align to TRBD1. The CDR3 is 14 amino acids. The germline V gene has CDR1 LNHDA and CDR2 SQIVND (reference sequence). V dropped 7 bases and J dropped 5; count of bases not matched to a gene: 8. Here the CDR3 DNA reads TGTGCCAGTAAAACCGGGACAGGGGTCCACGAGCAGTACTTC. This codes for CASKTGTGVHEQYF.

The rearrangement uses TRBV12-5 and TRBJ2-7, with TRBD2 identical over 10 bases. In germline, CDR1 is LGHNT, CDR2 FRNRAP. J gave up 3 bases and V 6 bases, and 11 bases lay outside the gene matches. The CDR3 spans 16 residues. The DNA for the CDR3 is TGTGCTAGTGGACCATTAGCGGGGGGACCTAACTACGAGCAGTACTTC. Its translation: CASGPLAGGPNYEQYF.

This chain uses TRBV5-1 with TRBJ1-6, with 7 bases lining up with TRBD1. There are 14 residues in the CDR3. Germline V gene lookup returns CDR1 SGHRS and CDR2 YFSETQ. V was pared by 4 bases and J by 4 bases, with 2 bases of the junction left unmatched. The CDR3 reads CASSPGQYNSPLHF. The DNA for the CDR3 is TGCGCCAGCAGCCCGGGACAGTATAATTCACCCCTCCACTTT.

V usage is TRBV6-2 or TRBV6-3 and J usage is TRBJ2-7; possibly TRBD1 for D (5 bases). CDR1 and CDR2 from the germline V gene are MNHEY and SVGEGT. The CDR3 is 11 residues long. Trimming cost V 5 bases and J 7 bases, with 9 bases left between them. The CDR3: CASSRGPEQYF. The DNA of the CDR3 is TGTGCCAGCAGTAGGGGCCCGGAGCAGTACTTC.